Below, 29 T cell receptor beta chains from the same sample are listed, as sequenced in a study of blood T cell repertoires in COVID-19. Repertoires were generated with immunoSEQ multiplex PCR, while TCRdb's copy carries only in-frame clones and drops some. The sample holds 130,000 to 150,000 clones; roughly 88% are singletons and the top ten take 10%. The sequenced sample was peripheral blood. These receptors originate from a man in his fifties or sixties with active or convalescent COVID-19.

This chain uses TRBV2 with TRBJ2-1, with 7 bases identical to TRBD2. Germline-derived CDR1 and CDR2 are SNHLY and FYNNEI. The V segment lost 5 bases and the J segment 6 bases; nucleotides outside the gene matches: 13. This CDR3 region has 16 residues. CDR3 sequence: CASSSGRRGRSNEQFF. The CDR3 DNA reads as TGTGCCAGCAGTTCGGGCCGGCGGGGGAGGTCCAATGAGCAGTTCTTC.

The rearrangement uses TRBV24-1 and TRBJ2-5, with TRBD1 as a possible D gene (5 bases). Trimming shortened V by 9 bases and J by 2 bases, and 9 bases separated the two germline ends. In germline, CDR1 is KGHDR, CDR2 SFDVKD. The CDR3 totals 12 residues. For the CDR3, the DNA is TGTGCCACCTCAGGGTCACAAGAGACCCAGTACTTC. It specifies CATSGSQETQYF.

This clone was counted only a few times. V gene TRBV30 combines with J gene TRBJ1-3; D is possibly TRBD1 (5 bases). CDR1 is GTSNPN and CDR2 is SVGIG in the germline V gene (reference sequence). V was clipped by 3 bases and J by 4 bases, with 13 bases between them. This CDR3 region has 14 residues. The CDR3 region is CAWSEGVRGNTIYF. The CDR3 DNA is TGTGCCTGGAGCGAAGGGGTTAGAGGAAACACCATATATTTT. The entire variable domain, with the rest obtained from reference TRBV30 and TRBJ1-3, is as follows: SQTIHQWPATLVQPVGSPLSLECTVEGTSNPNLYWYRQAAGRGLQLLFYSVGIGQISSEVPQNLSASRPQDRQFILSSKKLLLSDSGFYLCAWSEGVRGNTIYFGEGSWLTVV.

CDR3 nucleotide sequence: TGTGCCAGCAGCTTGACCGGGAACACTGAAGCTTTCTTT. It translates to CASSLTGNTEAFF. J is TRBJ1-1 and V is TRBV5-8, with D unresolved. CDR3 length: 13 amino acids. Germline V gene data show CDR1 as SGHTS and CDR2 as YDEGEE. Between the trimmed V and J ends, which lost 1 base and 1 base, there was a span of 5 bases. The full variable domain, rest sourced from reference TRBV5-8 and TRBJ1-1, is EAGVTQSPTHLIKTRGQQATLRCSPISGHTSVYWYQQALGLGLQFLLWYDEGEERNRGNFPPRFSGRQFPNYSSELNVNALELEDSALYLCASSLTGNTEAFFGQGTRLTVV.

This clone was counted between two and nine times. The DNA of the CDR3 is TGTGCCACCACAGGGGGATATGATACAGATACGCAGTATTTT. Translation gives CATTGGYDTDTQYF. V usage is TRBV7-9 and J usage is TRBJ2-3, with 8 positions matching TRBD1. V shed 10 bases and J 3 bases; nucleotides not matched to a gene: 9. The length of the CDR3 is 14 residues. Per germline, CDR1 SEHNR and CDR2 FQNEAQ (reference sequence).

V is TRBV13 and J is TRBJ2-5; D call uncertain. The CDR3 has 14 residues. Germline V gives CDR1 PRHDT, CDR2 FYEKMQ (reference sequence). The V and J ends lost 2 bases and 1 base respectively, with 8 bases between them. The CDR3 sequence: CASSLYVGQETQYF. In DNA form, the CDR3 reads TGTGCCAGCAGCTTATATGTCGGCCAAGAGACCCAGTACTTC. Filled out from reference TRBV13 and TRBJ2-5, the complete variable domain reads AAGVIQSPRHLIKEKRETATLKCYPIPRHDTVYWYQQGPGQDPQFLISFYEKMQSDKGSIPDRFSAQQFSDYHSELNMSSLELGDSALYFCASSLYVGQETQYFGPGTRLLVL.

The chain recombines TRBV3-1 (or the pseudogene TRBV3-2) with TRBJ2-4; 9 bases match TRBD1. Looked up from germline, CDR1 is LGHDT and CDR2 is YNNKEL (reference sequence). V shed 2 bases and J 7 bases; nucleotides not matched to a gene: 12. This CDR3 spans 17 amino acids. In nucleotides, the CDR3 is TGTGCCAGCAGCCAATCACCTCGGGACAGGGCATACAACATTCAGTACTTC. Protein product: CASSQSPRDRAYNIQYF.

V gene TRBV18 combines with J gene TRBJ1-1; TRBD1 is a possible D gene (5 bases). The V end lost 6 bases, the J end lost 4 bases, and 21 bases lay between the germline ends. Germline assignment: CDR1 KGHSH and CDR2 LQKENI. The CDR3 consists of 16 residues. CDR3 coding DNA: TGTGCCAGCTCCAAAGCCTATGACAGATTTGGCACTGAAGCTTTCTTT. This codes for CASSKAYDRFGTEAFF.

Notes on this clone: Other DNA sequences in the same sample also yield this CDR3. The chain links TRBV18 to TRBJ2-5; the D gene is possibly TRBD1 (5 bases). The CDR3 has 13 residues. The germline gives CDR1 KGHSH, CDR2 LQKENI. Trimming removed 4 bases at V and 3 bases at J, with 9 bases between. For the CDR3, the DNA is TGTGCCAGCTCACTTGGACAAAAAGAGACCCAGTACTTC. The encoded protein is CASSLGQKETQYF.

The chain's CDR3 is CASTKDRLNYGYTF. As DNA, the CDR3 is TGTGCCAGCACCAAGGACAGATTAAACTATGGCTACACCTTC. The chain uses TRBV7-9 and TRBJ1-2; tentative D call: TRBD1 (6 bases). The CDR3 length is 14 residues. Germline-derived CDR1 and CDR2 are SEHNR and FQNEAQ (reference sequence). V was trimmed by 7 bases and J by 2 bases, leaving 14 bases between them.

The V and J genes are TRBV5-5 and TRBJ2-7; the D is unclear. Germline CDR1 and CDR2: SGHKS and YYEKEE (reference sequence). Trimming stripped 1 base from V and 1 base from J, with 9 bases between. This CDR3 contains 14 residues. The CDR3 region has the DNA TGTGCCAGCAGCTTGACTTTGGAGTCCTACGAGCAGTACTTC. Translated: CASSLTLESYEQYF.

This clone was detected only a few times. V is TRBV19 and J is TRBJ1-6; 7 nucleotides match TRBD1. The ends lost 5 bases at V and 4 bases at J; junction bases unmatched: 2. The germline gives CDR1 LNHDA, CDR2 SQIVND (reference sequence). The CDR3 runs to 14 residues. The CDR3 loop is CASSAGQYNSPLHF. CDR3 sequence (DNA): TGTGCCAGTAGTGCGGGACAGTATAATTCACCCCTCCACTTT.

This clone was seen only a few times. This chain connects TRBV27 to TRBJ1-5, with a weak D call TRBD1 (5 bases). Trimming pared 6 bases from V and 3 bases from J, leaving 15 bases between. Germline V gives CDR1 MNHEY, CDR2 SMNVEV (reference sequence). This CDR3 is built from 15 residues. CDR3 region: CASRSGGGSNQPQHF. The CDR3 nucleotides are TGTGCCAGCAGGTCCGGTGGGGGGTCCAATCAGCCCCAGCATTTT.

The rearrangement uses TRBV11-2 and TRBJ1-1; D might be TRBD1 (6 bases). V was cut by 4 bases and J by 0 bases, with 15 bases left in between. The germline gives CDR1 SGHAT, CDR2 FQNNGV. The CDR3 is 16 residues long. The DNA of the CDR3 is TGTGCCAGCAGCTCGACGACAGGTGGGCTGAACACTGAAGCTTTCTTT. Protein sequence: CASSSTTGGLNTEAFF.

This clone was detected only once. The J gene is TRBJ2-2, the V gene TRBV6-2 or TRBV6-3, with 8 bases matching TRBD2. With 5 bases clipped from V and 6 bases from J, the junction kept 14 bases outside the gene matches. The CDR3 consists of 17 residues. Germline CDR1 reads MNHEY; CDR2 reads SVGEGT. Here the CDR3 reads CASSNIPGTSLPGELFF. The CDR3 nucleotides are TGTGCCAGCAGTAACATCCCCGGGACTAGTCTCCCCGGGGAGCTGTTTTTT.

The J gene is TRBJ2-4, the V gene TRBV19, with D possibly matching TRBD1 (6 bases). The germline gives CDR1 LNHDA, CDR2 SQIVND (reference sequence). With 3 bases removed from V and 0 bases from J, the gap between germline ends came to 12 bases. CDR3 length: 16 residues. In nucleotides, the CDR3 is TGTGCCAGTAGTATCAGACAGGATCTAGCCAAAAACATTCAGTACTTC. Translating it yields CASSIRQDLAKNIQYF.

The gene calls are TRBV5-1 and TRBJ2-2, with D possibly TRBD1 on 5 matching bases. V was pared by 4 bases and J by 5 bases, with 12 bases between. The length of the CDR3 is 14 residues. The germline CDR1 and CDR2 sequences are SGHRS and YFSETQ. The chain's CDR3 is CASSPRTMTGELFF. In nucleotides, the CDR3 is TGCGCCAGCAGCCCCAGGACAATGACCGGGGAGCTGTTTTTT.

The chain has TRBV5-8 and TRBJ2-3; 7 bases map to TRBD2. This CDR3 comprises 17 residues. The V and J ends lost 4 bases and 3 bases, in that order; junction bases with no gene match: 14. Germline-derived CDR1 and CDR2 are SGHTS and YDEGEE. The CDR3: CASSHLRAGRDTDTQYF. CDR3 nucleotides: TGTGCCAGCAGCCACCTTCGTGCGGGGAGGGATACAGATACGCAGTATTTT.

This chain uses TRBV6-5 with TRBJ1-5; weak D call: TRBD1 (5 bases). The CDR3 runs to 14 residues. Germline lookup yields CDR1 MNHEY and CDR2 SVGAGI. The V and J ends lost 2 bases and 3 bases respectively, with 8 bases between them. The CDR3 spells CASSYGRDNQPQHF. The CDR3 DNA reads as TGTGCCAGCAGTTACGGCAGGGACAATCAGCCCCAGCATTTT.

The chain joins TRBV28 to TRBJ1-1; 7 nucleotides line up with TRBD1. The J segment lost 4 bases and the V segment lost 5 bases, leaving 4 bases of the junction unmatched. The length of the CDR3 is 13 residues. The germline gives CDR1 MDHEN, CDR2 SYDVKM. The CDR3 DNA follows: TGTGCCAGCAGTGACAGGGTTGGCACTGAAGCTTTCTTT. Translating it yields CASSDRVGTEAFF.

The gene calls are TRBV6-5 and TRBJ2-1, with 8 positions matching TRBD2. Germline assignment: CDR1 MNHEY and CDR2 SVGAGI. The J segment lost 2 bases and the V segment lost 5 bases, leaving 5 bases of the junction unmatched. This CDR3 comprises 15 residues. The DNA of the CDR3 is TGTGCCAGCAGTCCAGCGGGAGTGGCCTACAATGAGCAGTTCTTC. Translation: CASSPAGVAYNEQFF.

This clone was seen only a few times. The V gene is TRBV5-6, the J gene TRBJ1-5; D is uncertain. The CDR3 is made up of 13 amino acids. Germline lookup yields CDR1 SGHDT and CDR2 YYEEEE. V lost 2 bases and J 6 bases, leaving 9 bases between the germline ends. The CDR3 DNA reads as TGTGCCAGCAGCTTCGAGGGAGCTCAGCCCCAGCATTTT. This sequence encodes CASSFEGAQPQHF.

This chain links TRBV6-5 with TRBJ2-2; 7 bases map to TRBD1. CDR1 is MNHEY and CDR2 is SVGAGI in the germline V gene. The junction had 6 bases not matched to a gene; V was cut back by 7 bases and J by 4 bases. The CDR3 runs 14 residues. This chain's CDR3 is CASNLQGVTGELFF. CDR3 nucleotide sequence: TGTGCCAGCAACCTCCAGGGGGTCACCGGGGAGCTGTTTTTT.

This chain uses TRBV6-5 with TRBJ1-1; possible D gene TRBD1, 6 bases. This CDR3 is built from 13 residues. Trimming removed 5 bases at V and 3 bases at J, with 10 bases between. CDR1 MNHEY and CDR2 SVGAGI come from the germline V gene. In DNA form, the CDR3 reads TGTGCCAGCAGTAACAACAGGGACACTGAAGCTTTCTTT. The encoded protein is CASSNNRDTEAFF.

On this clone itself: Other DNA sequences in this specimen translate into the identical CDR3. V gene TRBV7-9 combines with J gene TRBJ1-2, with 7 nucleotides matching TRBD1. This CDR3 contains 12 residues. From germline, CDR1 is SEHNR and CDR2 FQNEAQ (reference sequence). With V trimmed by 5 bases and J by 4 bases, 1 base remained unmatched. DNA for the CDR3: TGTGCCAGCAGCCGGGACAGCTATGGCTACACCTTC. Its protein is CASSRDSYGYTF.

V is TRBV6-5 and J is TRBJ1-4; 11 bases map to TRBD1. Germline CDR1 is MNHEY and CDR2 is SVGAGI. Trimming cost V 2 bases and J 11 bases; bases outside gene matches: 7. The CDR3 has 15 amino acids. The CDR3 sequence is CASSYRGQGAQKLFF. In nucleotides, the CDR3 is TGTGCCAGCAGTTACCGTGGACAGGGGGCCCAGAAACTGTTTTTT.

Of note for this clone: Mismatch with germline at one junction end may stem from a read error. The chain has TRBV7-7 and TRBJ2-3, with 8 nucleotides matching TRBD2. The CDR3 extends over 15 amino acids. From germline, CDR1 is SSHAT and CDR2 FNYEAQ (reference sequence). CDR3 in amino acids: CASSLGRGGTDTQYF. CDR3 nucleotide sequence: TGTGCTAGCAGCTTAGGGCGGGGGGGCACAGATACGCAGTATTTT.

This chain connects TRBV6-1 to TRBJ1-4; maybe TRBD1 (6 bases). The V gene lost 3 bases and the J gene lost 11 bases, with 16 bases spanning the gap. This CDR3 region has 14 residues. Germline lookup yields CDR1 MNHNS and CDR2 SASEGT. The CDR3 loop is CASSDPGGADKLFF. CDR3 nucleotide sequence: TGTGCCAGCAGTGACCCCGGGGGGGCGGATAAACTGTTTTTT.

This clone was recorded a few times. The chain is built from TRBV4-3 and TRBJ1-2; maybe TRBD1 (5 bases). V lost 0 bases and J lost 4, with 12 bases in between. From germline, CDR1 is LGHNA and CDR2 YSLEER. The CDR3 contains 15 residues. Here the CDR3 reads CASSQDWAGLYGYTF. For the CDR3, the DNA is TGCGCCAGCAGCCAAGATTGGGCAGGGCTCTATGGCTACACCTTC.